Listed below are T cell receptor beta chains from one sample, sequenced in a study of response to subunit inactivated influenza vaccine. In TCRdb, the RT-PCR reads were re-called with MiXCR into one record per CDR3 protein. The sample shows about 780,000 distinct CDR3 sequences, approximately 17% of them seen only once. This specimen was PBMCs from blood, taken 4 to 6 days after vaccination. These receptors all come from a man aged 50 to 60 who received an inactivated influenza vaccine. The CDR3 runs from the conserved cysteine through the conserved F or W. Each record gives: J gene, D gene, V gene, clone size, CDR3 protein, CDR3 DNA. The D gene is left open where the match is weak. For some rows the clone size is stated as once, few or many, or as a class when expanded; others skip it.

TRBJ1-5,-,TRBV19,few,CASSIGGGTNQPQHF,TGTGCCAGTAGCATCGGGGGGGGCACCAATCAGCCCCAGCATTTT
TRBJ2-3,-,TRBV7-2,-,CASSLWIRDSDTQYF,TGTGCCAGCAGCTTATGGATACGGGATTCAGATACGCAGTATTTT
TRBJ2-7,-,TRBV20-1,-,CSARGVAFSYEQYF,TGCAGTGCTAGAGGGGTGGCTTTCTCCTACGAGCAGTACTTC
TRBJ1-1,TRBD1,TRBV20-1,few,CSAGGTGLNTEAFF,TGCAGTGCCGGTGGGACAGGGTTGAACACTGAAGCTTTCTTT
TRBJ2-1,-,TRBV11-2,-,CASGEGNEQFF,TGTGCCAGCGGCGAGGGGAATGAGCAGTTCTTC
TRBJ2-5,-,TRBV20-1,-,CSAVPSERQETQYF,TGCAGTGCTGTCCCTAGCGAGCGCCAAGAGACCCAGTACTTC
TRBJ2-4,-,TRBV25-1,few,CASSELGNIQYF,TGTGCCAGCAGTGAACTGGGGAACATTCAGTACTTC
TRBJ1-2,-,TRBV7-2,few,CASSLDGLVYGYTF,TGTGCCAGCAGCTTAGACGGCCTCGTCTATGGCTACACCTTC
TRBJ1-1,-,TRBV7-9,few,CASSLLVNTEAFF,TGTGCCAGCAGCTTACTGGTGAACACTGAAGCTTTCTTT
TRBJ2-7,TRBD1,TRBV7-6,-,CASSPRQGAEVEQYF,TGTGCCAGCAGCCCACGACAGGGGGCTGAGGTCGAGCAGTACTTC
TRBJ2-5,-,TRBV7-2,few,CASSLVANQETQYF,TGTGCCAGCAGCTTAGTAGCGAATCAAGAGACCCAGTACTTC
TRBJ2-7,-,TRBV6-2/TRBV6-3,-,CASRNMSGDEQYF,TGTGCCAGCAGGAACATGAGCGGCGACGAGCAGTACTTC
TRBJ2-1,TRBD1,TRBV20-1,-,CSATGTGVKGEQFF,TGCAGTGCAACCGGGACAGGGGTGAAGGGTGAGCAGTTCTTC
TRBJ2-3,TRBD2,TRBV20-1,few,CSATSSGRGDTQYF,TGCAGTGCTACTTCTAGCGGGAGAGGAGATACGCAGTATTTT
TRBJ1-2,TRBD1,TRBV28,few,CASTQTGQPLKYGYTF,TGTGCCAGCACTCAAACGGGACAGCCCTTAAAGTATGGCTACACCTTC
TRBJ2-7,TRBD2,TRBV30,-,CASAGLAGEQYF,TGTGCCTCTGCGGGACTAGCGGGTGAGCAGTACTTC
TRBJ2-5,-,TRBV10-3,-,CAISEGGGGRQETQYF,TGTGCCATCAGTGAGGGAGGTGGGGGCCGGCAAGAGACCCAGTACTTC
TRBJ1-5,TRBD1,TRBV6-2/TRBV6-3,few,CASSWTGTPAGNQPQHF,TGTGCCAGCAGTTGGACAGGGACTCCGGCGGGCAATCAGCCCCAGCATTTT
TRBJ2-7,-,TRBV5-6,-,CASSMGLYEQYF,TGTGCCAGCAGCATGGGACTCTACGAGCAGTACTTC
TRBJ2-7,-,TRBV15,many,CATSREQISYEQYF,TGTGCCACCAGCAGAGAACAGATCTCCTACGAGCAGTACTTC
TRBJ2-5,-,TRBV11-2,-,CASSLYTGSAETQYF,TGTGCCAGCAGCTTATATACAGGGAGTGCCGAGACCCAGTACTTC
TRBJ1-5,TRBD1,TRBV6-1,many,CASSPRTGNSNQPQHF,TGTGCCAGCAGTCCAAGGACAGGAAATAGCAATCAGCCCCAGCATTTT
TRBJ1-1,-,TRBV6-1,-,CASSPPFPEAFF,TGTGCCAGCAGCCCCCCCTTTCCTGAAGCTTTCTTT
TRBJ1-1,-,TRBV12-3/TRBV12-4,-,CASAGGSVDTEAFF,TGTGCCAGCGCAGGTGGGTCGGTGGATACTGAAGCTTTCTTT
TRBJ2-2,-,TRBV4-3,many,CASSPRAGIGELFF,TGCGCCAGCAGCCCACGGGCAGGGATCGGGGAGCTGTTTTTT
TRBJ2-7,-,TRBV29-1,few,CSVGFSRYEQYF,TGCAGCGTTGGGTTCAGCCGCTACGAGCAGTACTTC